This T cell receptor (beta chain) was observed in a study of T cell repertoires in cytomegalovirus infection. Study background: Researchers turned to recently identified HLA-C-restricted CMV epitopes as well as well-studied HLA-B-restricted ones. Carrying CMV and the relevant HLA type showed in public TCR beta signatures. Whole-study results and caveats: Clonotype analysis showed dominance of the ex vivo response by HLA-C-restricted CMV-specific TCR beta clonotypes. Carriers of CMV and the relevant HLA type were discriminated by public TCR beta frequency.

This CDR3 spans 16 amino acids. V was clipped by 3 bases and J by 6 bases; unmatched bases: 14. CDR1 and CDR2 from the germline V gene are DFQATT and SNEGSKA (reference sequence). One entry per CDR3 protein, called by TCRdb with MiXCR from the reads. The sample yields about 350,000 distinct CDR3 sequences, 34% seen once. Points on this clonotype: Its antigen is currently unknown.

This chain joins TRBV20-1 and TRBJ2-1; 7 nucleotides match TRBD2. This TCR came from a human donor in good health (CMV status not recorded). Some clones in this sample may be carry-over from other donors' samples. The specimen comprised cultured PBMCs, sampled from culture after CMV antigen stimulation. CDR3 sequence: CSARTLGRGSLNEQFF. The CDR3 DNA is TGCAGTGCTAGGACCCTCGGACGCGGGAGCCTCAATGAGCAGTTCTTC.